Listed below are T cell receptor beta chains from one sample, sequenced in a study of blood T cell repertoires in COVID-19. Produced via immunoSEQ multiplex PCR; TCRdb's table is partial and in-frame only. The data contain 95,000 to 100,000 clones, around 84% of them singletons. Sequencing was performed on peripheral blood. The source is a woman between 65 and 79 years old with active or convalescent COVID-19. Both conserved end residues are part of each CDR3. The order of the fields is D gene, clone size, J gene, V gene, CDR3 DNA, CDR3 protein. D genes are given only for firm matches. Only some rows state a clone size, as once, few, many or a class for expanded clones.

d_gene: NA
abundance: NA
j_gene: TRBJ1-3
v_gene: TRBV5-1
CDR3nt: TGCGCCAGCAGCCTGACCCGGGGGGCAAAAGACACCATATATTTT
CDR3aa: CASSLTRGAKDTIYF

d_gene: NA
abundance: NA
j_gene: TRBJ2-1
v_gene: TRBV3-1/TRBV3-2
CDR3nt: TGTGCCAGCAGCCGACGGGGGGCAGGGAACAATGAGCAGTTCTTC
CDR3aa: CASSRRGAGNNEQFF

d_gene: NA
abundance: NA
j_gene: TRBJ2-2
v_gene: TRBV28
CDR3nt: TGTGCCAGCAGAAAACCGGGACACCTAGGGAAGCGGGAGCTGTTTTTT
CDR3aa: CASRKPGHLGKRELFF

d_gene: TRBD1
abundance: NA
j_gene: TRBJ1-6
v_gene: TRBV9
CDR3nt: TGTGCCAGCAGCGCCCGGACAGGACCTAATTCACCCCTCCACTTT
CDR3aa: CASSARTGPNSPLHF

d_gene: NA
abundance: few
j_gene: TRBJ2-7
v_gene: TRBV5-1
CDR3nt: TGCGCCAGCAGCCTGTGGGGCGACGAGCAGTACTTC
CDR3aa: CASSLWGDEQYF

d_gene: TRBD1
abundance: NA
j_gene: TRBJ1-2
v_gene: TRBV2
CDR3nt: TGTGCCAGCAGCCCTGACAGGGGGGTCTATGGCTACACCTTC
CDR3aa: CASSPDRGVYGYTF

d_gene: TRBD1
abundance: NA
j_gene: TRBJ2-4
v_gene: TRBV3-1/TRBV3-2
CDR3nt: TGTGCCAGCAGCCAAGACAAAGTTAGACAGGGAAACATTCAGTACTTC
CDR3aa: CASSQDKVRQGNIQYF

d_gene: TRBD1
abundance: NA
j_gene: TRBJ2-7
v_gene: TRBV18
CDR3nt: TGTGCCAGCTCAATTAAGGGACAGACCTACGAGCAGTACTTC
CDR3aa: CASSIKGQTYEQYF

d_gene: NA
abundance: NA
j_gene: TRBJ1-1
v_gene: TRBV28
CDR3nt: TGTGCCAGCAGTCCACAGGGAACTGAAGCTTTCTTT
CDR3aa: CASSPQGTEAFF

d_gene: TRBD1
abundance: NA
j_gene: TRBJ2-1
v_gene: TRBV3-1/TRBV3-2
CDR3nt: TGTGCCAGCAGCCAAGGGACAGGGCAGGGCAATGAGCAGTTCTTC
CDR3aa: CASSQGTGQGNEQFF

d_gene: NA
abundance: NA
j_gene: TRBJ2-1
v_gene: TRBV7-8
CDR3nt: TGTGCCAGCAGTCAGAGAGGGTCCCACAATGAGCAGTTCTTC
CDR3aa: CASSQRGSHNEQFF

d_gene: TRBD1
abundance: NA
j_gene: TRBJ2-7
v_gene: TRBV7-9
CDR3nt: TGTGCCAGCAGTTCGGACAGGGTGGGATACGAGCAGTACTTC
CDR3aa: CASSSDRVGYEQYF

d_gene: TRBD2
abundance: NA
j_gene: TRBJ2-1
v_gene: TRBV11-3
CDR3nt: TGTGCCAGCAGCTTTGTTAGCGGGGATAACAATGAGCAGTTCTTC
CDR3aa: CASSFVSGDNNEQFF

d_gene: NA
abundance: NA
j_gene: TRBJ2-3
v_gene: TRBV5-1
CDR3nt: TGCGCCAGCAGCTTGATTAGCCAGACCACAGATACGCAGTATTTT
CDR3aa: CASSLISQTTDTQYF

d_gene: NA
abundance: few
j_gene: TRBJ2-3
v_gene: TRBV5-1
CDR3nt: TGCGCCAGCAGCTTGGGGCGGGGTGAAGATACGCAGTATTTT
CDR3aa: CASSLGRGEDTQYF

d_gene: NA
abundance: NA
j_gene: TRBJ2-5
v_gene: TRBV5-6
CDR3nt: TGTGCCAGCAGCTCCACCCGTGGAGTCCAAGAGACCCAGTACTTC
CDR3aa: CASSSTRGVQETQYF

d_gene: TRBD2
abundance: NA
j_gene: TRBJ2-3
v_gene: TRBV7-2
CDR3nt: TGTGCCAGCAGCACTAGCGGGAGGGTGGAAGATACGCAGTATTTT
CDR3aa: CASSTSGRVEDTQYF